The following is a T cell receptor (beta chain) sequence with its context. Its matching antigen is unknown. The naive CD8 subset, CD45RO-negative cells positively selected for CCR7, excluded terminally differentiated effector memory CD45RA+ cells. These data belong to a study of shared clonotypes between healthy human individuals. Overall study: Each donor's CD8 memory used one plate, CD8 naive two, each CD4 subset three. Whole-study results and caveats: Exclusively blood specimens were collected; tissue repertoires likely differ. Relative to clonotypes present in all four donors, those not shared had lower generation probabilities.

Germline CDR1 and CDR2: SGDLS and YYNGEE. There are 17 residues in the CDR3. Trimming at V came to 3 bases and at J to 5 bases, leaving 12 bases not matched to a gene. Splitting of each subset's genomic DNA was done evenly across several immunoSEQ plates. The method was immunoSEQ multiplex PCR; TCRdb's version includes in-frame clones alone and lacks a portion of them. The table shows about 2.1 million clones, with over 85% occurring only once. The clonotype originates from a man in his late teens or twenties in good health. Some clones in this sample may be carry-over from other donors' samples. V is TRBV9 and J is TRBJ2-2; 8 positions match TRBD1. Sequencing input: naive CD8+ T cells from PBMCs. CDR3 loop: CASSDSQGAKGTGELFF. The CDR3 coding sequence is TGTGCCAGCAGCGATTCCCAGGGGGCTAAAGGGACCGGGGAGCTGTTTTTT. The complete variable domain, with remaining parts taken from reference TRBV9 and TRBJ2-2, reads DSGVTQTPKHLITATGQRVTLRCSPRSGDLSVYWYQQSLDQGLQFLIQYYNGEERAKGNILERFSAQQFPDLHSELNLSSLELGDSALYFCASSDSQGAKGTGELFFGEGSRLTVL.